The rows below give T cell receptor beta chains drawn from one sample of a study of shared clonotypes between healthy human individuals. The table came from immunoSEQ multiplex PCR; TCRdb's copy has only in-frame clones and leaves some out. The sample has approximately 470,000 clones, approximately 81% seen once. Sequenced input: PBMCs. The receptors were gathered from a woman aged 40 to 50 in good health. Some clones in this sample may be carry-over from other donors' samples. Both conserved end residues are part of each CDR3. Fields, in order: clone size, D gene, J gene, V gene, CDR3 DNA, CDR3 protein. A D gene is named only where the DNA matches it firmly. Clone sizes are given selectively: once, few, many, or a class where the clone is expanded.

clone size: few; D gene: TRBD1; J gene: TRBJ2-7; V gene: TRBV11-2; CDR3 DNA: TGTGCCAGCAGCTTCGGACAGGCCTACGAGCAGTACTTC; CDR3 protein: CASSFGQAYEQYF
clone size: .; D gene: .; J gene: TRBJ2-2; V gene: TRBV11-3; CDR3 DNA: TGTGCCTCTTCGCGGGGGACAGGGAACACCGGGGAGCTGTTTTTT; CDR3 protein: CASSRGTGNTGELFF
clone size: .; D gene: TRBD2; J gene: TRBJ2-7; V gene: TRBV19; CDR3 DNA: TGTGCCAGTAGTCCCGAAGGACTAGCGGGGCCGCGGGTGGCCTACGAGCAGTACTTC; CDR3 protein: CASSPEGLAGPRVAYEQYF
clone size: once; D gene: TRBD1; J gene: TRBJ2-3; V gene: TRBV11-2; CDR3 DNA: TGTGCCAGCAGCTCGCTGGGACAGACGATCACAGATACGCAGTATTTT; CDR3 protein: CASSSLGQTITDTQYF
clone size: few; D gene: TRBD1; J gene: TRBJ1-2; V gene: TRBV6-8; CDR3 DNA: TGTGCCAGCATCCACAGGGGGCGCATCTATGGCTACACCTTC; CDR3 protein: CASIHRGRIYGYTF
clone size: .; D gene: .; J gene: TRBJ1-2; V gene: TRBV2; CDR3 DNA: TGTGCCAGCAGTGAGCGGTCAGCCCCTAACTATGGCTACACCTTC; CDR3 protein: CASSERSAPNYGYTF
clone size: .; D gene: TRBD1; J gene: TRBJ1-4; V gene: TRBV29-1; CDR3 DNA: TGCAGCGTCGTACAGGGGGCTGGGGCAACTAATGAAAAACTGTTTTTT; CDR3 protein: CSVVQGAGATNEKLFF
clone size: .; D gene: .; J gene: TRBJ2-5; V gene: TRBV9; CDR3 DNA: TGTGCCAGCAGCGCCCAACTCGGAACCGGGCAGACCCAGTACTTC; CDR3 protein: CASSAQLGTGQTQYF
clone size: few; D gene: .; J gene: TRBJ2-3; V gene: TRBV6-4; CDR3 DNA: TGTGCCAGCAGCCAACAGGGTAAACCCACAGATACGCAGTATTTT; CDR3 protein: CASSQQGKPTDTQYF
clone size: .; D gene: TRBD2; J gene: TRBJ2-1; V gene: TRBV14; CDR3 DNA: TGTGCCAGCAGCCAGCCCCACAGGGGGACTAGCGGGAGCTCCTACAATGAGCAGTTCTTC; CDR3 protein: CASSQPHRGTSGSSYNEQFF
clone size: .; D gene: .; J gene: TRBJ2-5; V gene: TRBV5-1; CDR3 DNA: TGCGCCAGCAGCCTGGACAACCAAGAGACCCAGTACTTC; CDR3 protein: CASSLDNQETQYF
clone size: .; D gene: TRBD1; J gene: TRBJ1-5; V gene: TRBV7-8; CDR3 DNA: TGTGCCAGCAGACGAGGGACAGGGGCCGGTCAGCCCCAGCATTTT; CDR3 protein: CASRRGTGAGQPQHF
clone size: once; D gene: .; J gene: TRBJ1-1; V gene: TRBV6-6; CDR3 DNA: TGTGCCAGCAGTTCGTCTTCCGCAATGAACACTGAAGCTTTCTTT; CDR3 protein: CASSSSSAMNTEAFF
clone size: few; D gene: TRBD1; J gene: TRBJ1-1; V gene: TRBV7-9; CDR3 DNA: TGTGCCAGCAGGTCCGGACAGGGCACAGCTTTCTTT; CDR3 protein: CASRSGQGTAFF
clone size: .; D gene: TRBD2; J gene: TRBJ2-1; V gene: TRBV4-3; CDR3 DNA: TGCGCCAGCAGCCAGGAAGCGGGAGGCTCCTACAATGAGCAGTTCTTC; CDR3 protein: CASSQEAGGSYNEQFF
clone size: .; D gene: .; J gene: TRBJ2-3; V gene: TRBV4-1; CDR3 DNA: TGCGCCAGCAGCCAAGGGGGCGGGGGCAGCACAGATACGCAGTATTTT; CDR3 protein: CASSQGGGGSTDTQYF
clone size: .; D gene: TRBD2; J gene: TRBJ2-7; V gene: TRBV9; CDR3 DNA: TGTGCCAGCAGCCCCGGGGGGACTAGCGCTCGATACGAGCAGTACTTC; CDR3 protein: CASSPGGTSARYEQYF
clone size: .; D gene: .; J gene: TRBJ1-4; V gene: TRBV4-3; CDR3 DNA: TGCGCCAGCAGCCAAGAAAAAAGGGGGGAAGGTAATGAAAAACTGTTTTTT; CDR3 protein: CASSQEKRGEGNEKLFF
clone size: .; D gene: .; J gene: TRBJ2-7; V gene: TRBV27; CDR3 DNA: TGTGCCAGCAGTCCCACCGGGGGACTGTACGAGCAGTACTTC; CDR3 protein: CASSPTGGLYEQYF
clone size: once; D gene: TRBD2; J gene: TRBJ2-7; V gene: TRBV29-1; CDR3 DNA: TGCAGCACTGGGGGGGAGGGGTCAGGCGAGCAGTACTTC; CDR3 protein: CSTGGEGSGEQYF
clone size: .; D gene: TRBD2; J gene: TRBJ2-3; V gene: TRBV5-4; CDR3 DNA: TGTGCCAGCAGCTGGGCGGGAGTGGGAGATACGCAGTATTTT; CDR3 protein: CASSWAGVGDTQYF
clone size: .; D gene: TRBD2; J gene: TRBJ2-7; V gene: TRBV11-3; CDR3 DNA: TGTGCCAGCAGAAAACTAGCGGGGAGGGCCTACGAGCAGTACTTC; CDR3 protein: CASRKLAGRAYEQYF
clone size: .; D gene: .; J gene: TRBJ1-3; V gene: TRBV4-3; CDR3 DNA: TGCGCCAGCAGCCAAGATTCGGGGAGGGGAGGAAACACCATATATTTT; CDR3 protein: CASSQDSGRGGNTIYF
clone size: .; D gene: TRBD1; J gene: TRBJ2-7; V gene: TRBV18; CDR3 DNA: TGTGCCAGCTCACCACAGACAGGGAGACCCCACGAGCAGTACTTC; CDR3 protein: CASSPQTGRPHEQYF
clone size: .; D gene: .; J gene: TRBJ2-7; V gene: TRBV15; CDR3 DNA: TGTGCCACCAGCAGAGGGGGTTTTCCCTACGAGCAGTACTTC; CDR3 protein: CATSRGGFPYEQYF
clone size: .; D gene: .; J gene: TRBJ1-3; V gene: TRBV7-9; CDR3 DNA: TGTGCCAGCAGCTTATCGCTCGGAAACACCATATATTTT; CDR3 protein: CASSLSLGNTIYF
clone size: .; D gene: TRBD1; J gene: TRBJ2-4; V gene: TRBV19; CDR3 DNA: TGTGCCAGCCGAGGACAGGGTGAAAACATTCAGTACTTC; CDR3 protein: CASRGQGENIQYF
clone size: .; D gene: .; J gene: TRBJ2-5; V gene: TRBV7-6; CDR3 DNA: TGTGCCAGCAGCTCCGGAGGGGAGACCCAGTACTTC; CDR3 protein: CASSSGGETQYF
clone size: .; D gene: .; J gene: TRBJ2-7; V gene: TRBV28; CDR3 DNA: TGTGCCAGCAGTTTACGGACCGAGCAGTACTTC; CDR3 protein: CASSLRTEQYF
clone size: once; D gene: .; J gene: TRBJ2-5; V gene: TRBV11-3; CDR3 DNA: TGTGCCAGCAGCCGACAGGGAGGCGAGACCCAGTACTTC; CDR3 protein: CASSRQGGETQYF
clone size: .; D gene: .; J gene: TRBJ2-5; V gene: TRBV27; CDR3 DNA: TGTGCCAGCAGTCGGGGCAGACAAGAGACCCAGTACTTC; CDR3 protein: CASSRGRQETQYF
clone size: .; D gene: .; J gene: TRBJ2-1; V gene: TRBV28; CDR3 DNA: TGTGCCACCCGGGGGTCTACGGTCAGGGGTAGATCCTACAATGAGCAGTTCTTC; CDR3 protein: CATRGSTVRGRSYNEQFF
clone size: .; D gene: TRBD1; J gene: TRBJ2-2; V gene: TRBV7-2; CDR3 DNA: TGTGCCAGCAGCCTAGGGACAGGGATGGCCGGGGAGCTGTTTTTT; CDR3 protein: CASSLGTGMAGELFF
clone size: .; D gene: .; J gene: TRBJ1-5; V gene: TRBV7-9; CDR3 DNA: TGTGCCAGCAGCTTAGACAGGAATCAGCCCCAGCATTTT; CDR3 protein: CASSLDRNQPQHF
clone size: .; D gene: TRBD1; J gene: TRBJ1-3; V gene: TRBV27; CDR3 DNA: TGTGCCAGCAGTTTATCGAGTCCCCGGGACAGGGCTGGAAACACCATATATTTT; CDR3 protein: CASSLSSPRDRAGNTIYF
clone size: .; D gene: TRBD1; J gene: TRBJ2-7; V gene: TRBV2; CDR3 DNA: TGTGCCAGCAGGGAAGTTGCCGGGACAGGGCACTACGAGCAGTACTTC; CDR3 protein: CASREVAGTGHYEQYF
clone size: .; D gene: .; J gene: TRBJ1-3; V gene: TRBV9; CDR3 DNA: TGTGCCAGCAGGCAGGGGCTAGGCGGAAACACCATATATTTT; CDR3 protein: CASRQGLGGNTIYF
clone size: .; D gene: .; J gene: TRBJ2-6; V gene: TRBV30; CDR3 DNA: TGTGCCTGGAGTACCTCTGGGGCCAACGTCCTGACTTTC; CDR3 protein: CAWSTSGANVLTF
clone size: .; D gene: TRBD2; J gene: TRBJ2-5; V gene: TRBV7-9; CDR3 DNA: TGTGCCAGCAGCTTCACGGGACTAGCGGGAGAGACCCAGTACTTC; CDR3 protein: CASSFTGLAGETQYF
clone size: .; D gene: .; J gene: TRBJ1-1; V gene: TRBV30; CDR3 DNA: TGTGCCTGGAGTGTACGGGGGCCGTTTGAAGCTTTCTTT; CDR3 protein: CAWSVRGPFEAFF
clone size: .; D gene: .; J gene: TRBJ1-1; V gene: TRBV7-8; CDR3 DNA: TGTGCCCGCCACTCGGACAGAGCTTTCTTT; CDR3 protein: CARHSDRAFF
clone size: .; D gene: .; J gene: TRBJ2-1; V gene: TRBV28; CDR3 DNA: TGTGCCAGCAGTTTAAGGGTTGATGAGCAGTTCTTC; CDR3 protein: CASSLRVDEQFF
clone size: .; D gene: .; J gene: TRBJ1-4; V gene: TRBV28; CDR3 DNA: TGTGCCAGCAGTTTACTATCGGGGGCCGCAACTAATGAAAAACTGTTTTTT; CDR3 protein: CASSLLSGAATNEKLFF
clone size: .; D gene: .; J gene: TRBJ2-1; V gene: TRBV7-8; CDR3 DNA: TGTGCCAGCAGCTTAGGGACTATGAGTGAGCAGTTCTTC; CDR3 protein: CASSLGTMSEQFF
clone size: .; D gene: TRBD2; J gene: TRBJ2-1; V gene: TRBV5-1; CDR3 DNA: TGCGCCAGCAGCACTAGCGGGACCTCCTACAATGAGCAGTTCTTC; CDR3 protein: CASSTSGTSYNEQFF
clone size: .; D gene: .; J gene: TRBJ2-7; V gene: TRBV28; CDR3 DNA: TGTGCCAGCAGTTTATATGGGACACAAAGCTACGAGCAGTACTTC; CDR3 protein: CASSLYGTQSYEQYF
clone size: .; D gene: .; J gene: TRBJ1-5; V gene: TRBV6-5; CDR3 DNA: TGTGCCAGCAGTTATTCCCGTGACCTTCAGCCCCAGCATTTT; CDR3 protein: CASSYSRDLQPQHF
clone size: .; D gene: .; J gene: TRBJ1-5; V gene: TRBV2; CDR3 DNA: TGTGCCAGCAGTGAGGGAGGGGGGACCCGGGGCAATCAGCCCCAGCATTTT; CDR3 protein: CASSEGGGTRGNQPQHF
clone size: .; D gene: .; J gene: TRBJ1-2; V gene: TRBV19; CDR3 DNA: TGTGCCAGTAGTATCCCAGGTATCAACTATGGCTACACCTTC; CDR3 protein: CASSIPGINYGYTF
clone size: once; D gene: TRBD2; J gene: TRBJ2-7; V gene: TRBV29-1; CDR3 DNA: TGCAGCGTTGAGACTGGGACTAGCGTCTCCTACGAGCAGTACTTC; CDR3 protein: CSVETGTSVSYEQYF
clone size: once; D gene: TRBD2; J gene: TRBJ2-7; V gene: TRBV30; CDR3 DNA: TGTGCCTGGAGTGGGCGGGAGTCTACTTACGAGCAGTACTTC; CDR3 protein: CAWSGRESTYEQYF
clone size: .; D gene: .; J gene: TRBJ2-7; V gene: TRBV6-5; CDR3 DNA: TGTGCCAGCAGTTACGGTGGCAGGGCCTACGAGCAGTACTTC; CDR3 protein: CASSYGGRAYEQYF
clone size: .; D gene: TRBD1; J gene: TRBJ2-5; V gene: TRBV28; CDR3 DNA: TGTGCCAGCAGTTTATGGGGACAGGGGCAAGAGACCCAGTACTTC; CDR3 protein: CASSLWGQGQETQYF